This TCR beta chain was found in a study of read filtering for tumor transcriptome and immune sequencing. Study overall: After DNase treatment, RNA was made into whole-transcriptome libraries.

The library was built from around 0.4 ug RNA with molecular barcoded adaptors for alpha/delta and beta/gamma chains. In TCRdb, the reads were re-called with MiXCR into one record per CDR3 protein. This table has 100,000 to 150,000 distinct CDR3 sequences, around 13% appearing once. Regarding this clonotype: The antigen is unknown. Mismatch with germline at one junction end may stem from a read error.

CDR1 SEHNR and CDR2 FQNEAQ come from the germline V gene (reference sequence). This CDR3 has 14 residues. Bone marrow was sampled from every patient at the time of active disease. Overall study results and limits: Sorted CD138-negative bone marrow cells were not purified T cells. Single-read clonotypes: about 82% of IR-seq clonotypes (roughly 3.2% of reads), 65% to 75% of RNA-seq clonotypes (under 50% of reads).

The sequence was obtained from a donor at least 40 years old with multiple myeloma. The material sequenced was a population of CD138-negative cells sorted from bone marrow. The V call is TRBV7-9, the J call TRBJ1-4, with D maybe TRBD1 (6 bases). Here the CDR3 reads CASSPGTSSEKLFF. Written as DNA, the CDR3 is TGCGCCAGCAGCCCGGGGACATCTAGTGAAAAACTGTTTTTT.